Here is one T cell receptor (beta chain) with its context. Its antigen is unidentified. No change in lesions over the prior 6 months defined stable disease. Generated by immunoSEQ multiplex PCR, the TCRdb table keeps only in-frame clones and is missing some. The sample yields some 70,000 clones, approximately 90% seen once. The sample is drawn from a study of resident and recirculating memory T cells in vitiligo. About the study: Samples were epidermis from two lesional and two nonlesional sites, plus PBMCs. Genomic DNA was extracted from whole homogenized samples, with no cell sorting.

The ends lost 0 bases at V and 0 bases at J; junction bases unmatched: 5. CDR3 length equals 16 residues. Germline values: CDR1 SGHRS, CDR2 YFSETQ. Findings and caveats of the study: Vitiligo lesions lacked a unique dominant clone, and clonality varied.

Sample: blood. The chain combines TRBV5-1 with TRBJ1-1; 7 nucleotides align to TRBD1. The sequence was collected from a male donor with vitiligo. The CDR3 bases are TGCGCCAGCAGCTTGGTCACGGGACAGATGAACACTGAAGCTTTCTTT. It specifies CASSLVTGQMNTEAFF. Drawing the rest from reference TRBV5-1 and TRBJ1-1, the complete variable domain is KAGVTQTPRYLIKTRGQQVTLSCSPISGHRSVSWYQQTPGQGLQFLFEYFSETQRNKGNFPGRFSGRQFSNSRSEMNVSTLELGDSALYLCASSLVTGQMNTEAFFGQGTRLTVV.